Listed here is a single TCR beta chain. This sample was taken from a study of low-dose radiotherapy and immunotherapy resistance in tumors. First-strand cDNA relied on TRAV- and TRBV-specific primers spanning alpha and beta chains. Over about 19 PCR cycles, TCRs were amplified from a constant-region primer and V-primer adapter. TCRdb re-called the reads with MiXCR, one entry per CDR3 protein. The table includes fewer than 20,000 distinct CDR3 sequences, around 72% detected once. This TCR was sampled from a human donor with advanced metastatic prostate, ovarian, gallbladder or colorectal cancer (not recorded which). This table probably holds off-target reads from a library built for another chain.

The CDR3 DNA follows: TGTGCCAGCAGCCGCCGGGACAGCTCCACTGAAGCTTTCTTT. It yields the protein CASSRRDSSTEAFF. The chain joins TRBV7-2 to TRBJ1-1; 7 bases are shared with TRBD1. The trim removed 5 bases at V and 4 bases at J, leaving 7 bases unmatched. Germline lookup yields CDR1 SGHTA and CDR2 FQGNSA. This CDR3 comprises 14 residues.